The rows below give T cell receptor beta chains drawn from one sample of a study of blood T cell repertoires in COVID-19. Only in-frame clones appear in the TCRdb table, and some are missing; sequencing was by immunoSEQ multiplex PCR. In the table there are tens of thousands of clones, about four fifths of which are singletons. Sequencing was performed on peripheral blood. All receptors derive from a man in his 70s with active COVID-19. CDR3s include the opening cysteine and the closing phenylalanine or tryptophan. The order of the fields is V gene, J gene, CDR3 protein.

TRBV4-2,TRBJ2-7,CASSQDSASGLYEQYF
TRBV5-4,TRBJ2-5,CASSLVAGEGETQYF
TRBV29-1,TRBJ2-4,CSVEDIQRRSGQYF
TRBV7-3,TRBJ2-7,CASSPQPGERYEQYF
TRBV6-6,TRBJ2-3,CASSKIAGVTDTQYF
TRBV4-1,TRBJ2-1,CASSQDPTSGSRNEQFF
TRBV18,TRBJ2-1,CASSPTVLLAGGNEQFF
TRBV5-4,TRBJ2-3,CASSTLGLAADTQYF
TRBV6-5,TRBJ2-5,CASTSGLTETQYF
TRBV28,TRBJ1-2,CASSGQGGQVGNYGYTF
TRBV9,TRBJ1-6,CASSGGTLDDPPLHF
TRBV5-5,TRBJ1-1,CASSLEENREAFF
TRBV4-3,TRBJ2-3,CASSQITSGRTGDTQYF
TRBV6-5,TRBJ1-3,CASSYRGPSGNTIYF
TRBV27,TRBJ2-3,CASSPRQGFYGTDTQYF
TRBV30,TRBJ2-2,CAWSVTDGTGELFF
TRBV5-1,TRBJ2-3,CASMASGSTDTQYF
TRBV2,TRBJ2-5,CASSLWPETQYF
TRBV27,TRBJ2-3,CASSLSSLAGGLGTDTQYF
TRBV15,TRBJ1-2,CATSREGREGYTF
TRBV18,TRBJ1-5,CASSADTGDQPQHF
TRBV2,TRBJ1-3,CASSSWDNSGNTIYF
TRBV9,TRBJ1-3,CASSAGGTMDNTIYF
TRBV27,TRBJ1-4,CASSSPGSNEKLFF
TRBV7-9,TRBJ2-1,CASSAAGGPEQFF
TRBV3-1/TRBV3-2,TRBJ1-1,CASSRQGDHTEAFF
TRBV6-5,TRBJ2-1,CASSRSSGSYNEQFF
TRBV27,TRBJ2-1,CASSLGLAGGNEQFF
TRBV13,TRBJ2-1,CASSSSTRQFNEQFF
TRBV6-2/TRBV6-3,TRBJ2-7,CASSDTGTSAYEQYF
TRBV11-2,TRBJ2-7,CASSKGRTYEQYF
TRBV29-1,TRBJ2-5,CSVVKRLAGVETQYF
TRBV6-1,TRBJ2-7,CASSEVAEISEQYF
TRBV19,TRBJ2-7,CASSLAGVAYEQYF
TRBV19,TRBJ2-2,CASSAPGLGRQTGELFF
TRBV9,TRBJ2-3,CASSVSRQGAPGGKDTQYF
TRBV28,TRBJ1-1,CASGAGTGNTEAFF
TRBV27,TRBJ2-2,CASRNSGIRSGELFF
TRBV29-1,TRBJ1-3,CSVAGPGNTIYF
TRBV4-3,TRBJ2-7,CASSQAWGGTSGVYEQYF
TRBV7-3,TRBJ2-1,CASSRTSGRNNEQFF
TRBV5-1,TRBJ2-3,CASSFGQGALYTDTQYF
TRBV7-9,TRBJ1-3,CASSLVDSGNTIYF
TRBV11-2,TRBJ2-7,CASSFRWGTGQGGYEQYF
TRBV7-2,TRBJ2-1,CASSLARRVAGREQFF
TRBV27,TRBJ2-1,CASSLSGRNEQFF
TRBV19,TRBJ2-7,CASSLGTGYEQYF
TRBV28,TRBJ2-1,CASSLAAGGGNEQFF
TRBV7-8,TRBJ2-5,CASSLSGGSGETQYF
TRBV9,TRBJ2-2,CASSVDAGGRVGELFF
TRBV30,TRBJ2-1,CAWSLGASGFYNEQFF
TRBV6-2/TRBV6-3,TRBJ2-1,CASSYSPTSGIYNEQFF
TRBV7-2,TRBJ2-7,CASSLRAGGPNEQYF
TRBV21-1,TRBJ2-1,CASSTQRTEVYNEQFF
TRBV19,TRBJ2-2,CASSPKVAATTGELFF
TRBV18,TRBJ1-5,CASSPTGYYQPQHF
TRBV7-9,TRBJ2-7,CASSLEASGYEQYF
TRBV3-1/TRBV3-2,TRBJ1-3,CASSAGTGGGNTIYF
TRBV5-1,TRBJ2-3,CASSPATVTSSTDTQYF
TRBV7-2,TRBJ1-4,CASSPRQGASEKLFF